The TCR beta chain described here comes from a study of CD4 T cells in relation to SARS-CoV-2 and coronaviruses. This table comes from immunoSEQ multiplex PCR, and its TCRdb copy is limited to in-frame clones, with some not included. The repertoire consists of some 40,000 clones, with 70% to 85% occurring once and the leading ten covering 20%. Remarks on this clone: Antigen unknown.

Cryopreserved PBMCs were CD4-enriched, then split into naive and memory cells. Naive or memory CD4+ cells were cultured 1:1 with T cell-depleted PBMCs plus CEF. The germline CDR1 and CDR2 sequences are SEHNR and FQNEAQ (reference sequence). Trimming at V came to 3 bases and at J to 9 bases, leaving 9 bases not matched to a gene. The CDR3 is 14 amino acids. This receptor was obtained from an adult with COVID-19. Source material: memory CD4+ T cells from PBMCs, cultured in vitro. The V and J genes are TRBV7-9 and TRBJ2-5, with TRBD1 matching over 8 bases. The DNA for the CDR3 is TGTGCCAGCAGCTTTGTGACAGGGGAATCTCCCCAGTACTTC. This sequence encodes CASSFVTGESPQYF.